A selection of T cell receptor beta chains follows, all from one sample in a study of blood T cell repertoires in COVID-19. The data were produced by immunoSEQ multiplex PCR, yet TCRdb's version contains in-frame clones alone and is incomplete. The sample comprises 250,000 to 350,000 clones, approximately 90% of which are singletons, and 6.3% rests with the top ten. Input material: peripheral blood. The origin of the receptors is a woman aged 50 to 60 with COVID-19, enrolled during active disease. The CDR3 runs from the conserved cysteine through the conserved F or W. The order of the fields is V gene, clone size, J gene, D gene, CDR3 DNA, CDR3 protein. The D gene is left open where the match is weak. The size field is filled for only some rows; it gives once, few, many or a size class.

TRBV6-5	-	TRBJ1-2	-	TGTGCCAGCGCGCGACCAGGAATGAATCTCTATGGCTACACCTTC	CASARPGMNLYGYTF
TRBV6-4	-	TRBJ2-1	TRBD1	TGTGCCAGCAGCGAGCAGGGACAGGGAGGCAATGAGCAGTTCTTC	CASSEQGQGGNEQFF
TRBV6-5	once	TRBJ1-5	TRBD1	TGTGCCAGCAGCCCGACAGGGCACAATCAGCCCCAGCATTTT	CASSPTGHNQPQHF
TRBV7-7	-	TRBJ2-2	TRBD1	TGTGCTAGCAGCCCACGGACAGGGAACACCGGGGAGCTGTTTTTT	CASSPRTGNTGELFF
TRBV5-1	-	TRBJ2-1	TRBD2	TGCGCCAGCAGCCCCTCTACGAGTACTAGCGGTGAGCAGTTCTTC	CASSPSTSTSGEQFF
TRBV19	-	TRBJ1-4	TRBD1	TGTGCCAGTAGAGACAGGGTAGTCGAAAAACTGTTTTTT	CASRDRVVEKLFF
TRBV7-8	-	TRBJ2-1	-	TGTGCCAGCAGCACGGACGGGAGCTCCTACAATGAGCAGTTCTTC	CASSTDGSSYNEQFF
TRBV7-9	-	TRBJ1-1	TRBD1	TGTGCCAGCAGACCTCGGACAGGCCTATATGAAGCTTTCTTT	CASRPRTGLYEAFF
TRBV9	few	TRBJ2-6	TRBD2	TGTGCCAGCAGCGTATCCGGGACTAGCGGCTGGTCTGGGGCCAACGTCCTGACTTTC	CASSVSGTSGWSGANVLTF
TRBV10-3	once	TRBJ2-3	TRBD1	TGTGCCATCGGGACAGTAAGCACAGATACGCAGTATTTT	CAIGTVSTDTQYF
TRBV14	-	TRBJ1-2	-	TGTGCCAGCAGCCCCTTAGACTATGGCTACACCTTC	CASSPLDYGYTF
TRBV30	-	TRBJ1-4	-	TGTGCCTGGAATTACAGGGCCCTGAATGAAAAACTGTTTTTT	CAWNYRALNEKLFF
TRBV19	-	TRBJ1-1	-	TGTGCCAGTAGTATAGGGCAGGTTGAAGCTTTCTTT	CASSIGQVEAFF
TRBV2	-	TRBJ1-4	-	TGTGCCAGCAGCCGGGATGCAACTAATGAAAAACTGTTTTTT	CASSRDATNEKLFF
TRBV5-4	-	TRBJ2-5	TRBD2	TGTGCCAGCAGCTTAGCGGGAGTGGAGACCCAGTACTTC	CASSLAGVETQYF